Listed below are T cell receptor beta chains from one sample, sequenced in a study of control samples from healthy donors and cancer patients. Sequenced by immunoSEQ multiplex PCR; TCRdb stores in-frame clones only, minus some. This table has roughly 98,000 clones, 90% to 95% appearing once. Material for sequencing was blood. The receptors come from a man between 18 and 35 years old in good health. The CDR3 runs from the conserved cysteine through the conserved F or W. D genes are given only for firm matches.

d_call	v_call	j_call	cdr3_nt	cdr3_aa
TRBD1	TRBV19	TRBJ1-1	TGTGCCAGTAGCCTCGGGACAGGGGGTGAAGCTTTCTTT	CASSLGTGGEAFF
.	TRBV7-2	TRBJ2-7	TGTGCCAGCAGCGTTGACTACCATCCCTACGAGCAGTACTTC	CASSVDYHPYEQYF
TRBD2	TRBV7-8	TRBJ2-3	TGTGCCAGCAGCTCTCTTCGGCCGTGGCTAGCGGGGCAAGAAAGCACAGATACGCAGTATTTT	CASSSLRPWLAGQESTDTQYF
.	TRBV5-3	TRBJ1-1	TGTGCCAGAAGCCGTCGCGGGAGGTCGTGGGACTTCGAACGCACTGAAGCTTTCTTT	CARSRRGRSWDFERTEAFF
.	TRBV21-1	TRBJ2-6	TGTGCCAGCAGCAAACCAAGAAGGGGGGCCAACGTCCTGACTTTC	CASSKPRRGANVLTF
.	TRBV12-3/TRBV12-4	TRBJ1-1	TGTGCCAGCTGTACAGGGATAAACACTGAAGCTTTCTTT	CASCTGINTEAFF
.	TRBV6-5	TRBJ1-6	TGTGCCAGCAGAGGACAGAACTCCTATAATTCACCCCTCCACTTT	CASRGQNSYNSPLHF
.	TRBV27	TRBJ1-5	TGTGCCAGCAGTTCCCGGGACGGAATTAGCAATCAGCCCCAGCATTTT	CASSSRDGISNQPQHF
TRBD1	TRBV29-1	TRBJ2-5	TGCAGCGTTGAAGCTGAGGGGGCTGGCCAAGAGACCCAGTACTTC	CSVEAEGAGQETQYF
TRBD1	TRBV11-2	TRBJ1-5	TGTGCCAGCAGCTCGACAGGGTATAGCAATCAGCCCCAGCATTTT	CASSSTGYSNQPQHF
.	TRBV25-1	TRBJ2-2	TGTGCCAGCATGGAGGGGGCCACCGGGGAGCTGTTTTTT	CASMEGATGELFF
.	TRBV11-2	TRBJ1-3	TGTGCCAGCAGCAAAGGGCCTTTTAGGGTATCACCTGGAAACACCATATATTTT	CASSKGPFRVSPGNTIYF
.	TRBV7-9	TRBJ2-1	TGTGCCAGCAGCCCCCCGCAGACTAGTTCAGTGAATGAGCAGTTCTTC	CASSPPQTSSVNEQFF
.	TRBV15	TRBJ1-5	TGTGCCACCAGCAGCCCCAGCTATAGCAATCAGCCCCAGCATTTT	CATSSPSYSNQPQHF
.	TRBV6-5	TRBJ1-6	TGTGCCAGCAGCGGGTTACCCCTCCACTTT	CASSGLPLHF
.	TRBV27	TRBJ1-2	TGTGCCAGCAGCGGCCTCGCTACAGGCCCTAGCCCAACCTATGGCTACACCTTC	CASSGLATGPSPTYGYTF
.	TRBV7-2	TRBJ2-6	TGTGCCAGCAGCTTAGAACCCGTCGACGTCCTGACTTTC	CASSLEPVDVLTF
.	TRBV2	TRBJ2-6	TGTGCCAGCAGAAACCACGAGGGATCGTTCTCTGGGGCCAACGTCCTGACTTTC	CASRNHEGSFSGANVLTF
.	TRBV19	TRBJ1-1	TGTGCCAGTAGTATCGGCAAGAACACTGAAGCTTTCTTT	CASSIGKNTEAFF
.	TRBV19	TRBJ1-3	TGTGCCAGTAGTACCTCGGACTTCGCAGGAAACACCATATATTTT	CASSTSDFAGNTIYF
.	TRBV1	TRBJ2-1	TGCACCAGCAGCCGGTTCTCACTAGCGGGTATTTACAATGAGCAGTTCTTC	CTSSRFSLAGIYNEQFF
.	TRBV5-4	TRBJ1-2	TGTGCCAGCAGCTTGGAATGGACAGCTGTTGACTATGGCTACACCTTC	CASSLEWTAVDYGYTF
.	TRBV6-5	TRBJ2-1	TGTGCCAGCAGTTACTCAGGAAACAATGAGCAGTTCTTC	CASSYSGNNEQFF
.	TRBV27	TRBJ2-7	TGTGCCATCCGAGGGCGGGGGCCCTACGAGCAGTACTTC	CAIRGRGPYEQYF
.	TRBV2	TRBJ2-3	TGTGCCAGCAGTGAAGGGGGGTGGGAGTCGCAGTATTTT	CASSEGGWESQYF
.	TRBV2	TRBJ2-3	TGTGCCAGCAGTGTGTTGGGTCCCGGTACGCAGTATTTT	CASSVLGPGTQYF